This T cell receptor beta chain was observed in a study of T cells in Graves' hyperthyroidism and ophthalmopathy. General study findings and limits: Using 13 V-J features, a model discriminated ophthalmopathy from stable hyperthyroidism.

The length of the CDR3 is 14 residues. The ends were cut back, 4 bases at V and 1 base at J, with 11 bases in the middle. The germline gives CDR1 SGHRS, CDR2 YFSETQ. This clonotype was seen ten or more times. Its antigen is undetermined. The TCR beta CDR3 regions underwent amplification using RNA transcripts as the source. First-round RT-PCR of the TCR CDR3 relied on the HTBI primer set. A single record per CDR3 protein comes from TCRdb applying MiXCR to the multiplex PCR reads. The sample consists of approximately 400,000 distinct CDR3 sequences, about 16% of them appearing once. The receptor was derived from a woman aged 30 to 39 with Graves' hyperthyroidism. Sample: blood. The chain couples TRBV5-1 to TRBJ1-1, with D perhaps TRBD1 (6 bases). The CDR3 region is CASSPDRPNTEAFF. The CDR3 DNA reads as TGCGCCAGCAGCCCCGACAGGCCGAACACTGAAGCTTTCTTT.